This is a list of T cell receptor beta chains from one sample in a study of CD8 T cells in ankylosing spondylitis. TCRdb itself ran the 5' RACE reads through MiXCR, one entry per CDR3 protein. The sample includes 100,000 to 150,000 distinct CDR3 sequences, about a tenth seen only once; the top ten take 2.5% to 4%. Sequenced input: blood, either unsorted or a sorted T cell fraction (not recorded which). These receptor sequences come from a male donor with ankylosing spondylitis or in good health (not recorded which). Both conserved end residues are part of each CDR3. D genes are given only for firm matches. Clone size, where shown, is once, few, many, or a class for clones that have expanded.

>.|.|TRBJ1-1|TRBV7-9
TGTGCCACCGGGGAGAACACTGAAGCTTTCTTT
CATGENTEAFF
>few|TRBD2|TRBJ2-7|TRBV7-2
TGTGCCAGCAGCCCAGATGGACTAGCGGGAGCCTACGAGCAGTACTTC
CASSPDGLAGAYEQYF
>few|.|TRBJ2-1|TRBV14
TGTGCCAGCAGCCAAGAAACCGCGGGACACTACAATGAGCAGTTCTTC
CASSQETAGHYNEQFF
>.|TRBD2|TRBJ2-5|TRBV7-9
TGTGCCAGCAATGAGGGACTAGCGGGAGACACCCAAGAGACCCAGTACTTC
CASNEGLAGDTQETQYF
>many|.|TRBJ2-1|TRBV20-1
TGCAGTGCTAGTGACGACCCAAGAGAGCAGTTCTTC
CSASDDPREQFF
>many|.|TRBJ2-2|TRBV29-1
TGCAGCGTCTCCCGAGACATATACACCGGGGAGCTGTTTTTT
CSVSRDIYTGELFF
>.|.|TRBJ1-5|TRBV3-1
TGTGCCAGCAGCCCCAAACGAAAGGGACCCAATCAGCCCCAGCATTTT
CASSPKRKGPNQPQHF
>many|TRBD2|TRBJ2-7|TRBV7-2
TGTGCCAGCAGTAACGGCGGGAGAAGCGAGCAGTACTTC
CASSNGGRSEQYF
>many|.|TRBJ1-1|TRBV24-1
TGTGCCACCTGTTTGATTAGGGGGAACACTGAAGCTTTCTTT
CATCLIRGNTEAFF
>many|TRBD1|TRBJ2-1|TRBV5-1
TGCGCCAGTACAAGACAGGGGTCCTACAATGAGCAGTTCTTC
CASTRQGSYNEQFF
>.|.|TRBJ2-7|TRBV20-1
TGCAGTGCTAGACCCGGCTACGAGCAGTACTTC
CSARPGYEQYF
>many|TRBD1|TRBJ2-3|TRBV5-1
TGCGCCAGCTCCGCCGGACAGGGATACACAGATACGCAGTATTTT
CASSAGQGYTDTQYF
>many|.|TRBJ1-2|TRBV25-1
TGTGCCAGCAGTGAATATCAGGGGTCTAACTATGGCTACACCTTC
CASSEYQGSNYGYTF
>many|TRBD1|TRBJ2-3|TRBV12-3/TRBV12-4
TGTGCCAGCAGTTGGACAGGGGCCACAGATACGCAGTATTTT
CASSWTGATDTQYF
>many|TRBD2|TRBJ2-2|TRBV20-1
TGCAGTGCCAGACTAGCGGGAGGAGAGGGCGGGGAGCTGTTTTTT
CSARLAGGEGGELFF
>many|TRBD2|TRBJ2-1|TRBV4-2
TGTGCCAGCAGCCAAGATCTGTGGGTAGCGGGGGGGAATGAGCAGTTCTTC
CASSQDLWVAGGNEQFF
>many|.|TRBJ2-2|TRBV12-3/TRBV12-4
TGTGCCAGCAGTCCCGGGACATTGAACACCGGGGAGCTGTTTTTT
CASSPGTLNTGELFF
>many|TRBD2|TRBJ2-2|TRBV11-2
TGTGCCAGCAGCTTATCCCCGGGACTAGCGGCTCGGGGCGGGGAGCTGTTTTTT
CASSLSPGLAARGGELFF
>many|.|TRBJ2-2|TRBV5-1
TGCGCCAGCAGCCCTATGGTCGCAATTAACACCGGGGAGCTGTTTTTT
CASSPMVAINTGELFF
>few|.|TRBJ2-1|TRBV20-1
TGCTGTGCTAGAGATCAAAGACAGGTTGTTTCCTACAATGAGCAGTTCTTC
CCARDQRQVVSYNEQFF
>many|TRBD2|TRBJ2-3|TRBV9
TGTGCCAGCAGTGCCGACAGCGGGATTCGCACAGATACGCAGTATTTT
CASSADSGIRTDTQYF
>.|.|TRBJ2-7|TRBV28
TGTGCCAGCAGTTTAGCAGGTTCCAACGAGCAGTACTTC
CASSLAGSNEQYF
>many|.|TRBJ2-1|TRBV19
TGTGCCAGTACCAGTTACGGTGAGCAGTTCTTC
CASTSYGEQFF
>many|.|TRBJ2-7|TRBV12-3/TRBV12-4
TGTGCCAGCCAATTTCAGACGGGTTCCTCCTACGAGCAGTACTTC
CASQFQTGSSYEQYF
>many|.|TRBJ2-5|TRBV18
TGTGCCAGCTCACCACTTCCCCATGGCAGGGCAGAGACCCAGTACTTC
CASSPLPHGRAETQYF
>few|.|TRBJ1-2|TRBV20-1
TGCAGTGCTATAACCCGGGTATATGGCTACACCTTC
CSAITRVYGYTF
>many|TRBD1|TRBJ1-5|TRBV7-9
TGTGCCAGCAGCTTTGGGACAGGGGGAAGCAATCAGCCCCAGCATTTT
CASSFGTGGSNQPQHF
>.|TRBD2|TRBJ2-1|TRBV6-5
TGTGCCAGCAGTTACGAACTAGCGGCCGAGCAGTTCTTC
CASSYELAAEQFF
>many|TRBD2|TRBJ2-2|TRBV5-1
TGCGCCAGCAGAGAAGCGGGAGTGAACACCGGGGAGCTGTTTTTT
CASREAGVNTGELFF
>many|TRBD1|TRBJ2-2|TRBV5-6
TGTGCCAGCAGCGTTGGACAGGGTGGCAACACCGGGGAGCTGTTTTTT
CASSVGQGGNTGELFF
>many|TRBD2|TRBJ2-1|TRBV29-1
TGCAGCGTTGCCGTGGCTGGGGGGGGGACGGGGTTCTTC
CSVAVAGGGTGFF
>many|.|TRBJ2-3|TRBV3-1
TGTGCCAGCAGCCAACTAGCGAGTGGAGATACGCAGTATTTT
CASSQLASGDTQYF
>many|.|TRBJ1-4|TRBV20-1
TGCAGCCCCCTCGACAGAAGACTGAATGAAAAACTGTTTTTT
CSPLDRRLNEKLFF
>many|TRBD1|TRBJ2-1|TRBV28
TGTGCCAGCAGTTTCGGACAGGCCTACAATGAGCAGTTCTTC
CASSFGQAYNEQFF
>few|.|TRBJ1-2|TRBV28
TGTGCCAGCAGCTCGACAGTACGGTATGGCTACACCTTC
CASSSTVRYGYTF
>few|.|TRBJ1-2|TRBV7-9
TGTGCCAGCAGCCTGCGGCTGCGAGGCTACACCTTC
CASSLRLRGYTF
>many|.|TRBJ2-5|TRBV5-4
TGTGCCAGCAGCCCCTCGTCCCGGGAGACCCAGTACTTC
CASSPSSRETQYF
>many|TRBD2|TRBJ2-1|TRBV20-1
TGCAGTGCTAGAAGGGTGACTAGCGGGATTAGAAATGAGCAGTTCTTC
CSARRVTSGIRNEQFF
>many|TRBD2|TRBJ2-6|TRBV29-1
TGCGGTGGGAGGGCCCCTGGGGCCAACGTCCTGACTTTC
CGGRAPGANVLTF
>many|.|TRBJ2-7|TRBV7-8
TGTGCCAGCAGCTCCTTTCAGACTGTGGACGGGTGGGACGAGCAGTACTTC
CASSSFQTVDGWDEQYF
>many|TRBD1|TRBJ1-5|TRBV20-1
TGCAGTGCTAGCTCTGGACAGGAGATAAATCAGCCCCAGCATTTT
CSASSGQEINQPQHF
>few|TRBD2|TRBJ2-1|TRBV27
TGTGCCAGCAGTTTATGGGCTAGCGGGATTAATGAGCAGTTCTTC
CASSLWASGINEQFF
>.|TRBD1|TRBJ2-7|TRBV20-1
TGCAGTGCCCGAGGGACAGGCTACGAGCAGTACTTC
CSARGTGYEQYF
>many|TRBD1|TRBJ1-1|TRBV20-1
TGCAGTGCTAGAGTCCCCCGGACAGGAAACACTGAAGCTTTCTTT
CSARVPRTGNTEAFF
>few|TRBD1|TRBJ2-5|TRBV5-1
TGCGCCAGCAGCCACTTGGGACAGACACAAGAGACCCAGTACTTC
CASSHLGQTQETQYF
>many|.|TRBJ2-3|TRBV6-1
TGTGCCAGCAGCCTGGGACTTTCTGGAGATACGCAGTATTTT
CASSLGLSGDTQYF
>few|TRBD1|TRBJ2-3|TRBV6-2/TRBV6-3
TGTGCCAGCAGTTACTCGGACAGGGTATACACAGATACGCAGTATTTT
CASSYSDRVYTDTQYF
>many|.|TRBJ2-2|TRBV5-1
TGCGCCAGCAGCTCTCCGGGCACCGGGGAGCTGTTTTTT
CASSSPGTGELFF
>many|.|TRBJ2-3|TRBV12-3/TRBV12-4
TGTGCCAGCAGACCGAGCGGGCCTCAGGGGTTTACAGATACGCAGTATTTT
CASRPSGPQGFTDTQYF
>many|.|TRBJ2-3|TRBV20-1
TGCAGTGCAGAAAGGGACACCACGAGGAGCACAGATACGCAGTATTTT
CSAERDTTRSTDTQYF
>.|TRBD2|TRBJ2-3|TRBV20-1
TGCAGTGCGCGCGTCCTAGCGGGAGGCATAGATACGCAGTATTTT
CSARVLAGGIDTQYF
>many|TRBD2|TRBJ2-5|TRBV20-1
TGCAGTGCTAGAGTTCGGGGGGAGTACGAGACCCAGTACTTC
CSARVRGEYETQYF
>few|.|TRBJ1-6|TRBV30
TGTGCCTGGAGTATTGAAGGGAATTCACCCCTCCACTTT
CAWSIEGNSPLHF
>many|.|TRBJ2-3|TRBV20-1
TGCAGTGCTAGGTGGACTCGGGGGGATACGCAGTATTTT
CSARWTRGDTQYF
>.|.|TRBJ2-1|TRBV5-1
TGCGCCAGCAGCTTGGAGGGGAGCTCCTACAATGAGCAGTTCTTC
CASSLEGSSYNEQFF